These T cell receptor beta chains were read from a single sample in a study of identical twins. TCRdb called the 5' RACE reads again in MiXCR, with one record for every CDR3 protein. The profile covers around 670,000 distinct CDR3 sequences, with around 6% appearing a single time and 1.5% to 2% taken by the ten largest. Source material: naive T cells sorted from blood. Receptors originate from a young man in good health. Both conserved end residues are part of each CDR3. The order of the fields is J gene, CDR3 length, V gene, clone size, D gene, CDR3 DNA, CDR3 protein. The D gene is left open where the match is weak. Clone size, where shown, is once, few, many, or a class for clones that have expanded.

j_gene: TRBJ2-7
len: 14
v_gene: TRBV29-1
abundance: few
d_gene: TRBD2
CDR3nt: TGCAGCGTTGGGTTGAGAGCGGGAGGGTATGAGCAGTACTTC
CDR3aa: CSVGLRAGGYEQYF

j_gene: TRBJ1-6
len: 15
v_gene: TRBV2
abundance: many
d_gene: .
CDR3nt: TGTGCCAGCAGTGACGGCAGTTTTTTGAGTTCACCCCTCCACTTT
CDR3aa: CASSDGSFLSSPLHF

j_gene: TRBJ2-7
len: 14
v_gene: TRBV7-2
abundance: .
d_gene: .
CDR3nt: TGTGCCAGCAGGACCTCGGGACCCAACTACGAGCAGTACTTC
CDR3aa: CASRTSGPNYEQYF

j_gene: TRBJ2-1
len: 13
v_gene: TRBV29-1
abundance: many
d_gene: TRBD2
CDR3nt: TGCAGCGTGTATAGCGGGGGGTCAAATGAGCAGTTCTTC
CDR3aa: CSVYSGGSNEQFF

j_gene: TRBJ1-2
len: 14
v_gene: TRBV7-3
abundance: .
d_gene: TRBD1
CDR3nt: TGTGCCAGCAGCCGGCCGGGACAGAACTATGGCTACACCTTC
CDR3aa: CASSRPGQNYGYTF

j_gene: TRBJ2-1
len: 14
v_gene: TRBV20-1
abundance: many
d_gene: .
CDR3nt: TGCAGTGCTAGATCGTCCCAGACCTACAATGAGCAGTTCTTC
CDR3aa: CSARSSQTYNEQFF

j_gene: TRBJ2-3
len: 13
v_gene: TRBV7-9
abundance: .
d_gene: .
CDR3nt: TGTGCCAGCAGCGTGGGGGAAGGGGATACGCAGTATTTT
CDR3aa: CASSVGEGDTQYF

j_gene: TRBJ1-4
len: 14
v_gene: TRBV12-3/TRBV12-4
abundance: many
d_gene: TRBD1
CDR3nt: TGTGCCAGCAGTCCCCGGGACAGGGAAAAAAAACTGTTTTTT
CDR3aa: CASSPRDREKKLFF

j_gene: TRBJ2-3
len: 12
v_gene: TRBV7-9
abundance: many
d_gene: .
CDR3nt: TGTGCCAGCACCCCCCGCCCAGATACGCAGTATTTT
CDR3aa: CASTPRPDTQYF

j_gene: TRBJ2-2
len: 13
v_gene: TRBV20-1
abundance: few
d_gene: TRBD1
CDR3nt: TGCAGTGCTCACAGGGGTCTATCCGGGGAGCTGTTTTTT
CDR3aa: CSAHRGLSGELFF

j_gene: TRBJ2-3
len: 16
v_gene: TRBV4-1
abundance: .
d_gene: TRBD2
CDR3nt: TGCGCCAGCAGCCAAGGACCGAGCGGGGAAGTTTATACGCAGTATTTT
CDR3aa: CASSQGPSGEVYTQYF

j_gene: TRBJ2-1
len: 16
v_gene: TRBV10-3
abundance: many
d_gene: .
CDR3nt: TGTGCCATCAGTGATCGGGGGGCTAGCGGAGAAGATGAGCAGTTCTTC
CDR3aa: CAISDRGASGEDEQFF

j_gene: TRBJ2-7
len: 13
v_gene: TRBV10-2
abundance: many
d_gene: .
CDR3nt: TGCGCCAGCAGTGAGGGGGATGCAAACGAGCAGTACTTC
CDR3aa: CASSEGDANEQYF

j_gene: TRBJ2-7
len: 14
v_gene: TRBV29-1
abundance: many
d_gene: .
CDR3nt: TGCAGCGTTGAAGATCGCGGGGCTAGCACCGAGCAGTACTTC
CDR3aa: CSVEDRGASTEQYF

j_gene: TRBJ1-1
len: 14
v_gene: TRBV5-1
abundance: .
d_gene: .
CDR3nt: TGCGCCAGCAGCCAGGGACGGCAGGCTCGTGAAGCTTTCTTT
CDR3aa: CASSQGRQAREAFF

j_gene: TRBJ2-1
len: 14
v_gene: TRBV5-1
abundance: .
d_gene: TRBD2
CDR3nt: TGCGCCAGCAGCTCGACGGGACTAGGGGGTGAGCAGTTCTTC
CDR3aa: CASSSTGLGGEQFF

j_gene: TRBJ2-7
len: 14
v_gene: TRBV9
abundance: many
d_gene: .
CDR3nt: TGTGCCAGCAGCGCAGAGGACATTTCCTACGAGCAGTACTTC
CDR3aa: CASSAEDISYEQYF

j_gene: TRBJ2-1
len: 17
v_gene: TRBV5-1
abundance: many
d_gene: .
CDR3nt: TGCGCCAGCAGCTCCGGCTTTAGCGGACTCTCCTACAATGAGCAGTTCTTC
CDR3aa: CASSSGFSGLSYNEQFF

j_gene: TRBJ2-2
len: 15
v_gene: TRBV4-3
abundance: many
d_gene: .
CDR3nt: TGCGCCAGCAGCCAAGAGACTAGGGTTTCCGGGGAGCTGTTTTTT
CDR3aa: CASSQETRVSGELFF

j_gene: TRBJ2-5
len: 15
v_gene: TRBV7-9
abundance: few
d_gene: .
CDR3nt: TGTGCCAGCAGCTTAGCGGTGGGGTCAGGAGAGACCCAGTACTTC
CDR3aa: CASSLAVGSGETQYF

j_gene: TRBJ2-4
len: 13
v_gene: TRBV12-3/TRBV12-4
abundance: many
d_gene: .
CDR3nt: TGTGCCAGCAGCATTTACAGTAAAAACATTCAGTACTTC
CDR3aa: CASSIYSKNIQYF

j_gene: TRBJ2-2
len: 14
v_gene: TRBV15
abundance: many
d_gene: .
CDR3nt: TGTGCCACCAGGCCAGGGGAGTACACCGGGGAGCTGTTTTTT
CDR3aa: CATRPGEYTGELFF

j_gene: TRBJ2-1
len: 16
v_gene: TRBV7-9
abundance: many
d_gene: TRBD2
CDR3nt: TGTGCCAGCAGCTCCCTTACTAGCGGGGCCTACAATGAGCAGTTCTTC
CDR3aa: CASSSLTSGAYNEQFF

j_gene: TRBJ2-1
len: 15
v_gene: TRBV4-3
abundance: many
d_gene: .
CDR3nt: TGCGCCAGCAGCCAAGGAACCGGGAGAGTAAATGAGCAGTTCTTC
CDR3aa: CASSQGTGRVNEQFF

j_gene: TRBJ2-5
len: 14
v_gene: TRBV5-1
abundance: few
d_gene: TRBD1
CDR3nt: TGCGCCAGCAGCCCCGGGACAGCGAAAGAGACCCAGTACTTC
CDR3aa: CASSPGTAKETQYF

j_gene: TRBJ2-1
len: 13
v_gene: TRBV6-2/TRBV6-3
abundance: many
d_gene: TRBD1
CDR3nt: TGTGCCAGCAACCGGGACAGTTACAATGAGCAGTTCTTC
CDR3aa: CASNRDSYNEQFF

j_gene: TRBJ2-1
len: 11
v_gene: TRBV30
abundance: .
d_gene: .
CDR3nt: TGTGCCTGGAGTGTACTCGGTGAGCAGTTCTTC
CDR3aa: CAWSVLGEQFF

j_gene: TRBJ2-3
len: 14
v_gene: TRBV20-1
abundance: many
d_gene: TRBD2
CDR3nt: TGCAGTGCTAGTTTTAGCGGGAGGGTCGATACGCAGTATTTT
CDR3aa: CSASFSGRVDTQYF

j_gene: TRBJ1-1
len: 14
v_gene: TRBV15
abundance: many
d_gene: .
CDR3nt: TGTGCCACCAGCAGAGCGCGTAGGGAGACTGAAGCTTTCTTT
CDR3aa: CATSRARRETEAFF

j_gene: TRBJ2-7
len: 17
v_gene: TRBV28
abundance: .
d_gene: TRBD1
CDR3nt: TGTGCCAGCAGTTTAGCATACAGGGGATCGATCTCCTACGAGCAGTACTTC
CDR3aa: CASSLAYRGSISYEQYF

j_gene: TRBJ2-1
len: 16
v_gene: TRBV15
abundance: .
d_gene: TRBD2
CDR3nt: TGTGCCACCAGCAGAGGCTTTGGGAGCGGGAACAATGAGCAGTTCTTC
CDR3aa: CATSRGFGSGNNEQFF

j_gene: TRBJ1-2
len: 11
v_gene: TRBV30
abundance: few
d_gene: .
CDR3nt: TGTGCCGCAGTGTTAGGGACCTTTGTGACCTTC
CDR3aa: CAAVLGTFVTF

j_gene: TRBJ2-1
len: 15
v_gene: TRBV6-2/TRBV6-3
abundance: .
d_gene: TRBD2
CDR3nt: TGTGCCAGCACTTTAATCCCTCATAGCGGGAGGGCCCCGTTCTTC
CDR3aa: CASTLIPHSGRAPFF

j_gene: TRBJ2-1
len: 14
v_gene: TRBV20-1
abundance: .
d_gene: TRBD2
CDR3nt: TGCAGTGCTAGGTCGCGGGAGATGTACAATGAGCAGTTCTTC
CDR3aa: CSARSREMYNEQFF

j_gene: TRBJ2-7
len: 14
v_gene: TRBV7-8
abundance: .
d_gene: .
CDR3nt: TGTGCCAGCAGCTTAGTCCGACTACCTACCGAGCAGTACTTC
CDR3aa: CASSLVRLPTEQYF

j_gene: TRBJ2-7
len: 15
v_gene: TRBV20-1
abundance: many
d_gene: .
CDR3nt: TGCAGTGCTAGAGACGACTTAGGACACTACTACGAGCAGTACTTC
CDR3aa: CSARDDLGHYYEQYF

j_gene: TRBJ2-3
len: 16
v_gene: TRBV4-1
abundance: .
d_gene: .
CDR3nt: TGCGCCAGCAGCCAATACGACAGGCCGAGCACAGATACGCAGTATTTT
CDR3aa: CASSQYDRPSTDTQYF

j_gene: TRBJ2-7
len: 11
v_gene: TRBV2
abundance: few
d_gene: .
CDR3nt: TGTGCCAGCTCAGGGGCTCACGAGCAGTACTTC
CDR3aa: CASSGAHEQYF

j_gene: TRBJ2-7
len: 14
v_gene: TRBV29-1
abundance: many
d_gene: TRBD2
CDR3nt: TGCAGCGTTTGGACTAGCGGCGCCGCCTACGAGCAGTACTTC
CDR3aa: CSVWTSGAAYEQYF

j_gene: TRBJ2-3
len: 15
v_gene: TRBV6-5
abundance: many
d_gene: .
CDR3nt: TGTGCCAGCAGTTACTCCGGGCAAAACACAGATACGCAGTATTTT
CDR3aa: CASSYSGQNTDTQYF

j_gene: TRBJ2-3
len: 15
v_gene: TRBV10-3
abundance: many
d_gene: .
CDR3nt: TGTGCCATCGGGGCCGAGGGCCTAGGCACAGATACGCAGTATTTT
CDR3aa: CAIGAEGLGTDTQYF

j_gene: TRBJ1-1
len: 14
v_gene: TRBV5-5
abundance: .
d_gene: .
CDR3nt: TGTGCCAGCAGCTTGGGGGCACTAGCGTCGGGAGCTTTCTTT
CDR3aa: CASSLGALASGAFF

j_gene: TRBJ1-3
len: 15
v_gene: TRBV15
abundance: many
d_gene: .
CDR3nt: TGTGCCACCGGAGGGGCGAAATCGGCTGGAAACACCATATATTTT
CDR3aa: CATGGAKSAGNTIYF

j_gene: TRBJ2-1
len: 17
v_gene: TRBV29-1
abundance: many
d_gene: TRBD2
CDR3nt: TGCAGCGTTGAACTAAGCGGGAGATTTTACTCCTACAATGAGCAGTTCTTC
CDR3aa: CSVELSGRFYSYNEQFF

j_gene: TRBJ2-7
len: 15
v_gene: TRBV13
abundance: few
d_gene: TRBD1
CDR3nt: TGTGCCAGCAGCCTAAAGACAGGGGGCGGCGACGAGCAGTACTTC
CDR3aa: CASSLKTGGGDEQYF

j_gene: TRBJ1-4
len: 12
v_gene: TRBV29-1
abundance: many
d_gene: .
CDR3nt: TGCAGCGGGACAGACCAGTATGAAAAACTGTTTTTT
CDR3aa: CSGTDQYEKLFF

j_gene: TRBJ2-2
len: 14
v_gene: TRBV4-1
abundance: many
d_gene: .
CDR3nt: TGCGCCAGCAGCCAACAACTCTCCACCGGGGAGCTGTTTTTT
CDR3aa: CASSQQLSTGELFF

j_gene: TRBJ2-5
len: 15
v_gene: TRBV15
abundance: .
d_gene: .
CDR3nt: TGTGCCACCAGCAGTGGGGCCAGGGGTAGGGAGACCCAGTACTTC
CDR3aa: CATSSGARGRETQYF

j_gene: TRBJ1-5
len: 14
v_gene: TRBV20-1
abundance: many
d_gene: .
CDR3nt: TGCAGTGCTATGGACACTAATAGCAATCAGCCCCAGCATTTT
CDR3aa: CSAMDTNSNQPQHF

j_gene: TRBJ1-5
len: 15
v_gene: TRBV6-1
abundance: .
d_gene: .
CDR3nt: TGTGCCAGCAGTGGGACCCTTGGGGGCAATCAGCCCCAGCATTTT
CDR3aa: CASSGTLGGNQPQHF

j_gene: TRBJ2-3
len: 20
v_gene: TRBV4-2
abundance: few
d_gene: TRBD2
CDR3nt: TGTGCCAGCAGCCAAGATCGGAGGACTAGCGGGAGGGACACCCCAGATACGCAGTATTTT
CDR3aa: CASSQDRRTSGRDTPDTQYF

j_gene: TRBJ2-3
len: 15
v_gene: TRBV14
abundance: few
d_gene: .
CDR3nt: TGTGCCAGCAGCCAAGATGAGACTAGCACAGATACGCAGTATTTT
CDR3aa: CASSQDETSTDTQYF

j_gene: TRBJ2-2
len: 18
v_gene: TRBV4-3
abundance: many
d_gene: .
CDR3nt: TGCGCCAGCAGCCAAGACCGCCTTAAGGGAGAGGGCACCGGGGAGCTGTTTTTT
CDR3aa: CASSQDRLKGEGTGELFF

j_gene: TRBJ2-3
len: 19
v_gene: TRBV21-1
abundance: .
d_gene: .
CDR3nt: TGTGCCAGCAGCAAACCGGGACTAGCGGGAGGACCTAACACAGATACGCAGTATTTT
CDR3aa: CASSKPGLAGGPNTDTQYF

j_gene: TRBJ1-5
len: 13
v_gene: TRBV27
abundance: many
d_gene: .
CDR3nt: TGTGCCAGCAGCCGACGGGTCAATCAGCCCCAGCATTTT
CDR3aa: CASSRRVNQPQHF